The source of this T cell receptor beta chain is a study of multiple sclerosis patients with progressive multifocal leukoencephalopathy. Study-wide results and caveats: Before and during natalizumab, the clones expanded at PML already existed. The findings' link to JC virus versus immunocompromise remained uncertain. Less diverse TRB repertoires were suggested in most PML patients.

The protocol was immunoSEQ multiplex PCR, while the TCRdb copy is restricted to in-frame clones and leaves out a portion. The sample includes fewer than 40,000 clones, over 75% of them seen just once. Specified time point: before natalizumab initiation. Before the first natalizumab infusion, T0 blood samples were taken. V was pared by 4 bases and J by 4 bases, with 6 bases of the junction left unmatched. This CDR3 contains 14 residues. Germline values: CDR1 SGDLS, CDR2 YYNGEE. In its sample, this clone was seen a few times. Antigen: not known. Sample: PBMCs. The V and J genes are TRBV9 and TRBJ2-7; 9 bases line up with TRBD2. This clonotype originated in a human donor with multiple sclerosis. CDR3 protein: CASSPGLAPYEQYF. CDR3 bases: TGTGCCAGCAGCCCCGGACTAGCGCCATACGAGCAGTACTTC.